One and the same sample provided the 7 T cell receptor beta chains below, sequenced in a study of blood T cell repertoires in COVID-19. Here immunoSEQ multiplex PCR was the method, and the copy in TCRdb shows in-frame clones only, minus some. The sample holds approximately 180,000 clones, roughly nine tenths seen once. Input material: PBMCs or T cells enriched from blood (not recorded which). The source is a woman aged 40-49 years with acute COVID-19.

This clone was recorded once. CDR3 loop: CASSRGFRRYTEAFF. The CDR3, as DNA: TGTGCCAGTAGCAGGGGGTTTAGACGGTACACTGAAGCTTTCTTT. J is TRBJ1-1 and V is TRBV7-2; 7 nucleotides line up with TRBD1. Looked up from germline, CDR1 is SGHTA and CDR2 is FQGNSA. The CDR3 sequence is 15 residues long. The V segment lost 9 bases and the J segment 3 bases; nucleotides outside the gene matches: 13.

This chain joins TRBV7-8 and TRBJ1-4, with a tentative D call TRBD1 (6 bases). Between the trimmed V and J ends, which lost 4 bases and 4 bases, there was a span of 16 bases. This CDR3 comprises 16 residues. CDR1 is SGHVS and CDR2 is FQNEAQ in the germline V gene. The DNA for the CDR3 is TGTGCCAGCAGCTCCTACGGACAGAGGGGTAATGAAAAACTGTTTTTT. As protein: CASSSYGQRGNEKLFF.

Only a few counts were recorded for this clone. The chain uses TRBV19 and TRBJ1-6, with a tentative D call TRBD1 (5 bases). Germline V CDR1 and CDR2: LNHDA, SQIVND (reference sequence). The CDR3 sequence is 16 residues long. V lost 3 bases, J lost 8 bases, and 17 bases lay in between. DNA for the CDR3: TGTGCCAGTAGTATGACAGCCGTTTCGGGGGATTCACCCCTCCACTTT. Amino acid sequence: CASSMTAVSGDSPLHF.

The chain couples TRBV5-1 to TRBJ2-1, with 9 bases aligning to TRBD2. After removal of 2 bases from V and 0 bases from J, the junction contained 6 bases not matched to a gene. The CDR3 consists of 17 residues. Germline V gene sequence: CDR1 SGHRS, CDR2 YFSETQ. The CDR3 nucleotides are TGCGCCAGCAGCTTTTTAGCGGGGGCCAGCTCCTACAATGAGCAGTTCTTC. Translating it yields CASSFLAGASSYNEQFF.

The chain recombines TRBV4-1 with TRBJ2-2, with a possible D match to TRBD1 (5 bases). Germline values: CDR1 MGHRA, CDR2 YSYEKL. This CDR3 comprises 15 residues. Trimming removed 3 bases from V and 4 bases from J, with 12 bases in between. CDR3 bases: TGCGCCAGCAGCCACGAGGCCAGGGCCACCGGGGAGCTGTTTTTT. It translates to CASSHEARATGELFF.

This chain connects TRBV2 to TRBJ2-7, with a tentative D call TRBD1 (6 bases). V lost 8 bases and J 6 bases, leaving 20 bases between the germline ends. Germline CDR1 reads SNHLY; CDR2 reads FYNNEI. The CDR3 sequence is 14 residues long. The CDR3 is CASSWRGEGGEQYF. The CDR3 DNA reads TGTGCCAGCTCTTGGCGCGGAGAAGGGGGCGAGCAGTACTTC.

This clone was observed once. This chain uses TRBV3-1 (or the pseudogene TRBV3-2) with TRBJ2-7, with a possible D match to TRBD2 (5 bases). Germline V lookup: CDR1 LGHDT, CDR2 YNNKEL (reference sequence). CDR3 length: 15 amino acids. Between the trimmed V and J ends, which lost 2 bases and 0 bases, there was a span of 11 bases. The CDR3 region is CASSQSAGLSYEQYF. The DNA of the CDR3 is TGTGCCAGCAGCCAATCTGCGGGTCTCTCCTACGAGCAGTACTTC.